This is a list of T cell receptor beta chains from one sample in a study of shared clonotypes between healthy human individuals. Some clones are missing from TCRdb's copy, which holds only in-frame ones; the method was immunoSEQ multiplex PCR. The repertoire has approximately 1.4 million clones, 95% to 99% of them found once; the top ten carry approximately 0.45%. The specimen sequenced was naive CD4+ T cells sorted from blood. Source of these receptors: a man younger than 40 in good health. Both conserved end residues are part of each CDR3. D genes are given only for firm matches. Clone size is given for some rows only: seen once, a few or many times, or a class if the clone is expanded.

j_call	v_call	clone_size	d_call	cdr3_nt	cdr3_aa
TRBJ2-2	TRBV10-3	.	.	TGTGCCATCTTCAGGGGGGCGCTTGCGAACACCGGGGAGCTGTTTTTT	CAIFRGALANTGELFF
TRBJ2-7	TRBV7-3	few	TRBD2	TGTGCCAGCAGCCCCTCGGGAGGTGGTGGCGAGCAGTACTTC	CASSPSGGGGEQYF
TRBJ1-4	TRBV27	.	.	TGTGCCAGCAGTCGGCAGGCCCCAAGGTTTGGTGAAAAACTGTTTTTT	CASSRQAPRFGEKLFF
TRBJ2-1	TRBV10-3	.	TRBD2	TGTGCCATCACCCCGGGACTAGCGGGAGATGAGCAGTTCTTC	CAITPGLAGDEQFF
TRBJ2-7	TRBV6-5	.	TRBD2	TGTGCCAGCAGTCGAACGGGGGGGCCCTACGAGCAGTACTTC	CASSRTGGPYEQYF
TRBJ2-7	TRBV28	once	.	TGTGCCAGCAGTTTAACCGGCAGGGCCTCCTACGAGCAGTACTTC	CASSLTGRASYEQYF
TRBJ1-1	TRBV19	once	.	TGTGCCAGTAGTACAATCGACAAACGAAACACTGAAGCTTTCTTT	CASSTIDKRNTEAFF
TRBJ2-3	TRBV5-1	once	TRBD2	TGCGCCAGCAGCCGGGGACTAGCTTATACGCAGTATTTT	CASSRGLAYTQYF
TRBJ2-5	TRBV5-1	.	TRBD2	TGCGCCAGCAGCGGGGGACTAGCGGGAGTAGAGACCCAGTACTTC	CASSGGLAGVETQYF
TRBJ2-2	TRBV11-2	once	.	TGTGCCAGCAGCCCCTTCGACAGGCTTGGAGGCACCGGGGAGCTGTTTTTT	CASSPFDRLGGTGELFF
TRBJ2-7	TRBV19	.	.	TGTGCCAGTAGTATAAGGTTCCACAGTACCTACGAGCAGTACTTC	CASSIRFHSTYEQYF
TRBJ1-5	TRBV19	.	.	TGTGCCAGTAGTCTCGGGGCGAGAGGTCAGCCCCAGCATTTT	CASSLGARGQPQHF
TRBJ2-1	TRBV28	.	TRBD2	TGTGCCAGCAACGGGGGGGATCAATACTACAATGAGCAGTTCTTC	CASNGGDQYYNEQFF
TRBJ2-5	TRBV5-8	.	.	TGTGCCAGCAGCTTCAGGGTTTTACAAGAGACCCAGTACTTC	CASSFRVLQETQYF
TRBJ2-1	TRBV14	.	TRBD2	TGTGCCAGCAGCCAAGGACTAGCGGGAGTGGGTGAGCAGTTCTTC	CASSQGLAGVGEQFF
TRBJ2-7	TRBV9	.	TRBD2	TGTGCCAGCAGCAGATCCCCAACTAGCGGGGGTTACGAGCAGTACTTC	CASSRSPTSGGYEQYF